The rows below give T cell receptor beta chains drawn from one sample of a study of identical twins. TCRdb itself ran the 5' RACE reads through MiXCR, one entry per CDR3 protein. Among around 240,000 distinct CDR3 sequences listed, about 10% were seen once. Sequences were obtained from memory T cells sorted from blood. The receptors were sampled from a man in his fifties in good health. The CDR3 runs from the conserved cysteine through the conserved F or W. The order of the fields is clone size, J gene, V gene, D gene, CDR3 DNA, CDR3 protein. The D gene is left open where the match is weak. Some rows mark clone size as missing; the rest say once, few, many or name a class of expanded clone.

many TRBJ2-1 TRBV4-3 . TGCGCCAGCAGCCAAGAAGGAATCTCCAATGAGCAGTTCTTC CASSQEGISNEQFF
. TRBJ1-2 TRBV4-1 . TGCGCCAGCAGCCAACTCCCGTACTATGGCTACACCTTC CASSQLPYYGYTF
. TRBJ1-2 TRBV9 . TGTGCCAGCAGCGTAGATCGTCCGGGTAGGAGCACTGGCTACACCTTC CASSVDRPGRSTGYTF
many TRBJ1-2 TRBV28 TRBD1 TGTGCCAGCAGTCCGAACCCCAAACACACAGGGGGCGCCTTTGGCTACACCTTC CASSPNPKHTGGAFGYTF
many TRBJ1-1 TRBV12-3/TRBV12-4 . TGTGCCAGCAGTTTATCCGTCATTACCCCTGAAGCTTTCTTT CASSLSVITPEAFF
. TRBJ1-6 TRBV30 . TGTGCCTGGAGACGGATGGGGAATTCACCCCTCCACTTT CAWRRMGNSPLHF
many TRBJ2-7 TRBV7-2 . TGTGCCAGCAGCTTACTTAATGCCTACGAGCAGTACTTC CASSLLNAYEQYF
. TRBJ2-5 TRBV6-5 . TGTGCCAGCAGTTACCGGTCAGGGTCCGAGACCCAGTACTTC CASSYRSGSETQYF
few TRBJ2-7 TRBV7-3 TRBD1 TGTGCCAGCAGCTTAGACAGGGGGCACGAGCAGTACTTC CASSLDRGHEQYF
few TRBJ2-6 TRBV5-1 . TGCGCCAGCAGCCTGACAGGCACAGGATCCAACTCTGGGGCCAACGTCCTGACTTTC CASSLTGTGSNSGANVLTF
few TRBJ1-6 TRBV11-2 . TGTGCCAGCAGCTTAAGTTGGGGAAGTAATTCACCCCTCCACTTT CASSLSWGSNSPLHF
many TRBJ2-1 TRBV12-3/TRBV12-4 . TGTGCCAGCAGTTTGGCAGGAGTCAATGAGCAGTTCTTC CASSLAGVNEQFF
many TRBJ1-1 TRBV28 . TGTGCCAGCAGTTTACTTAGGAACACTGAAGCTTTCTTT CASSLLRNTEAFF
. TRBJ1-2 TRBV30 . TGTGCCTGGACCGTGGGGCCGAGCTACACCTTC CAWTVGPSYTF
many TRBJ2-3 TRBV15 TRBD2 TGTGCCACCAGCAGAGAGGGGACTAGCGGCCTAATTAGCACAGATACGCAGTATTTT CATSREGTSGLISTDTQYF
few TRBJ2-7 TRBV6-2/TRBV6-3 . TGTGCCAGCGGCAGGTTAACCTACGAGCAGTACTTC CASGRLTYEQYF
. TRBJ1-4 TRBV7-9 . TGTGCCAGCAGCCTCGGTGGGGGGCTGAGTGAAAAACTGTTTTTT CASSLGGGLSEKLFF
. TRBJ2-3 TRBV6-1 . TGTGCCAGCAGTGAAGCAGGGGGTAGGTCGGATACGCAGTATTTT CASSEAGGRSDTQYF
many TRBJ2-1 TRBV21-1 . TGTGCCAGCAGCAATTCCCGCACGGGGGGGGCGGGTTTGAATGAGCAGTTCTTC CASSNSRTGGAGLNEQFF
. TRBJ2-7 TRBV29-1 . TGCAGCGTTGTGCAAGACTCCTACGAGCAGTACTTC CSVVQDSYEQYF
few TRBJ1-5 TRBV20-1 . TGCAGTGCTAGTCCCAGGACTCATTTTTCGGGGGGCAATCAGCCCCAGCATTTT CSASPRTHFSGGNQPQHF
many TRBJ2-1 TRBV20-1 TRBD2 TGCAGTGCTAGAGGAGGACGGGGGGGCAGTTACAATGAGCAGTTCTTC CSARGGRGGSYNEQFF
many TRBJ2-5 TRBV27 TRBD2 TGTGCCAGCGGGGCCGGGACTAGAGCAGAGACCCAGTACTTC CASGAGTRAETQYF
. TRBJ2-3 TRBV20-1 . TGCAGTGCTAGAGGGGTCCGAGAGGGGATTACAGATACGCAGTATTTT CSARGVREGITDTQYF
. TRBJ2-1 TRBV18 TRBD2 TGTGCCAGCTCACCTCCCGGGACTAGCGTCAACAATGAGCAGTTCTTC CASSPPGTSVNNEQFF
few TRBJ2-3 TRBV7-6 TRBD2 TGTGCCAGCAGTCCCCCGACTAGCGGGGTTAGTGGGGATACGCAGTATTTT CASSPPTSGVSGDTQYF
few TRBJ1-5 TRBV28 TRBD1 TGTGCCAGCAGTTGGATGGGACAGGGGGATCAGCCCCAGCATTTT CASSWMGQGDQPQHF
many TRBJ1-1 TRBV5-1 TRBD1 TGCGCCAGCAGCTGGGAACCGGGACAGGTTGAAGCTTTCTTT CASSWEPGQVEAFF
. TRBJ2-5 TRBV7-9 TRBD2 TGTGCCAGCAGCTACGTTACGGGGGGTGAGACCCAGTACTTC CASSYVTGGETQYF
few TRBJ1-5 TRBV4-3 . TGCGCCAGCAGCCAAACCGGGGGGGGGAATCAGCCCCAGCATTTT CASSQTGGGNQPQHF
many TRBJ1-1 TRBV5-4 TRBD1 TGTGCCAGCAGCTTTCGGGACAGGAGAATAAACACTGAAGCTTTCTTT CASSFRDRRINTEAFF
. TRBJ2-5 TRBV28 . TGTGCCAGCAGTTTATTGAGGAGCAAAGAGACCCAGTACTTC CASSLLRSKETQYF
few TRBJ2-1 TRBV19 . TGTGCCAGTAAGGCTAGGCCAACCAGGGGCAATGAGCAGTTCTTC CASKARPTRGNEQFF
. TRBJ1-1 TRBV18 . TGTGCCAGCTCACGGACCGGGGGTTCTAACACTGAAGCTTTCTTT CASSRTGGSNTEAFF
many TRBJ1-6 TRBV12-3/TRBV12-4 . TGTGCCAGCAGTTTTGGGGGAAATTCACCCCTCCACTTT CASSFGGNSPLHF
few TRBJ2-1 TRBV20-1 . TGCAGTGCATCCGACAATGAGCAGTTCTTC CSASDNEQFF
many TRBJ2-7 TRBV6-2/TRBV6-3 . TGTGCCAGCAGTTTATGGCCGTCTGGAAGTAGGACCGAGCAGTACTTC CASSLWPSGSRTEQYF
many TRBJ2-3 TRBV27 TRBD2 TGTGCCAGCAGTTTTGGTTTGGCGGGAGTGTTGAGGACAGATACGCAGTATTTT CASSFGLAGVLRTDTQYF
few TRBJ2-1 TRBV6-2/TRBV6-3 . TGTGCCAGCAGGGCCGGGACGGACTACTACAATGAGCAGTTCTTC CASRAGTDYYNEQFF
. TRBJ2-4 TRBV4-3 . TGCGCCAGCAGCCAAGTGCTCCTAGCCAAAAACATTCAGTACTTC CASSQVLLAKNIQYF
many TRBJ1-5 TRBV12-3/TRBV12-4 TRBD1 TGTGCCAGCAGCCTTGGACAGGGTTATCAGCCCCAGCATTTT CASSLGQGYQPQHF
. TRBJ2-4 TRBV5-1 . TGCGCCAGCAGATATGAGGGGGACCAAAACATTCAGTACTTC CASRYEGDQNIQYF